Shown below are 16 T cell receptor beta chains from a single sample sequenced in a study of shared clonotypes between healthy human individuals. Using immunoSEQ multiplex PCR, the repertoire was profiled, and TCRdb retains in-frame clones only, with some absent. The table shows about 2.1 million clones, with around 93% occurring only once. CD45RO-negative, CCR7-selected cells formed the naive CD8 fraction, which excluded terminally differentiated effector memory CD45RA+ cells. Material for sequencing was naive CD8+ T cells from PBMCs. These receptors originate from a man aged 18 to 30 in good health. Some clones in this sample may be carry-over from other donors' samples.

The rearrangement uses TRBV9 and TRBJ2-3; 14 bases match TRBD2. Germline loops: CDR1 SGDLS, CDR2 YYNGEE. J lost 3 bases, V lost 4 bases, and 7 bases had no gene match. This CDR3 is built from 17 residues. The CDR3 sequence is CASSLTSGREETDTQYF. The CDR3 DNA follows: TGTGCCAGCAGCCTGACTAGCGGGAGGGAAGAGACAGATACGCAGTATTTT.

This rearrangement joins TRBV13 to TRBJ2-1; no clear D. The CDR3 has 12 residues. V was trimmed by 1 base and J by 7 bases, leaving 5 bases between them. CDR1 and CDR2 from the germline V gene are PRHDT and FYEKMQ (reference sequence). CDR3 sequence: CASSLEWNEQFF. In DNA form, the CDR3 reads TGTGCCAGCAGCTTAGAATGGAATGAGCAGTTCTTC.

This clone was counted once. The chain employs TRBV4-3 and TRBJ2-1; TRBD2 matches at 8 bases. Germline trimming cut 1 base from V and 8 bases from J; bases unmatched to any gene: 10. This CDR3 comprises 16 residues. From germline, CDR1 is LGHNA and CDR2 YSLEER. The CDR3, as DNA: TGCGCCAGCAGCCAAGGGTGGCGGGAGGAGAACTATGAGCAGTTCTTC. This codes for CASSQGWREENYEQFF.

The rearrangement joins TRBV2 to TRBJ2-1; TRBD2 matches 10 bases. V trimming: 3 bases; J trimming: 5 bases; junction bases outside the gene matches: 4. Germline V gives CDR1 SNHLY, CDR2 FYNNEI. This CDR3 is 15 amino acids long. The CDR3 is CASSDFLAGDNEQFF. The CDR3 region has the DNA TGTGCCAGCAGTGATTTCCTAGCGGGAGACAATGAGCAGTTCTTC.

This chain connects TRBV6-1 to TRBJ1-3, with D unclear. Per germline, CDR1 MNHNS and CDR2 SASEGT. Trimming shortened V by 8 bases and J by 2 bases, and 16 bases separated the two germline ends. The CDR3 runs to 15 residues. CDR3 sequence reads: CASDLLRGTGNTIYF. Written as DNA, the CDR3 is TGTGCCAGCGACCTGCTGCGGGGTACTGGAAACACCATATATTTT.

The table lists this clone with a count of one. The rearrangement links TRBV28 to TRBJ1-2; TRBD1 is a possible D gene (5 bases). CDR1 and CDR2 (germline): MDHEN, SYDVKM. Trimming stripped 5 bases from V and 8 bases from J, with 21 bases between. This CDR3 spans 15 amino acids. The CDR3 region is CASSAPGRVSKGYTF. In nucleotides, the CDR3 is TGTGCCAGCAGTGCCCCAGGCAGGGTTTCTAAGGGCTACACCTTC.

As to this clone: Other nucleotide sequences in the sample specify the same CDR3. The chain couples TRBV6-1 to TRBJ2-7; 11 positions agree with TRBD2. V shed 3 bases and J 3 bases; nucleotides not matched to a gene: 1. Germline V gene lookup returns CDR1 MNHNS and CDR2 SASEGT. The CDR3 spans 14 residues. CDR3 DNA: TGTGCCAGCAGTGACGGGACTAGCGGCTACGAGCAGTACTTC. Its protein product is CASSDGTSGYEQYF.

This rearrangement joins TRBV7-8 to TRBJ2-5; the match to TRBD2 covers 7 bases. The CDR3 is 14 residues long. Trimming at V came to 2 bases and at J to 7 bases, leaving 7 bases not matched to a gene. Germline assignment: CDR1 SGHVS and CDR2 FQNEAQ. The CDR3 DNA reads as TGTGCCAGCAGCTTAAGGGACTATCGGGTGACCCAGTACTTC. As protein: CASSLRDYRVTQYF. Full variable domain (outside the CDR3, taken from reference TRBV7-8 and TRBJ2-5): GAGVSQSPRYKVAKRGQDVALRCDPISGHVSLFWYQQALGQGPEFLTYFQNEAQLDKSGLPSDRFFAERPEGSVSTLKIQRTQQEDSAVYLCASSLRDYRVTQYFGPGTRLLVL.

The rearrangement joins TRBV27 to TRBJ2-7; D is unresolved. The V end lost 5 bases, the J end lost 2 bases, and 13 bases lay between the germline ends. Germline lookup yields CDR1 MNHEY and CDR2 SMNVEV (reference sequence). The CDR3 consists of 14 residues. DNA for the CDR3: TGTGCCAGCAGTCCGGGTGGGGTTGCCTACGAGCAGTACTTC. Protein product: CASSPGGVAYEQYF.

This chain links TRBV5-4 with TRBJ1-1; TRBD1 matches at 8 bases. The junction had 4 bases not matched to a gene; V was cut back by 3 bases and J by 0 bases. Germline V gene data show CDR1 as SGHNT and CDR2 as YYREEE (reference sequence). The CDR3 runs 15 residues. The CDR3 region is CASSSDRGLNTEAFF. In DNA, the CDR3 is TGTGCCAGCAGCTCTGACAGGGGCTTGAACACTGAAGCTTTCTTT. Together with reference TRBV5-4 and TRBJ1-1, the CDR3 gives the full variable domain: ETGVTQSPTHLIKTRGQQVTLRCSSQSGHNTVSWYQQALGQGPQFIFQYYREEENGRGNFPPRFSGLQFPNYSSELNVNALELDDSALYLCASSSDRGLNTEAFFGQGTRLTVV.

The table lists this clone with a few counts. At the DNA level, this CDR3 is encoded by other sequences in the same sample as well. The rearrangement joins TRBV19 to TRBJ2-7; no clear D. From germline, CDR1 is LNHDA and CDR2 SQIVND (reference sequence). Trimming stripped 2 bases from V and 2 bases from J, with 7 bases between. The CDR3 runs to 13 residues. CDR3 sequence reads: CASSIQGPYEQYF. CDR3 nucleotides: TGTGCCAGTAGTATACAAGGGCCCTACGAGCAGTACTTC.

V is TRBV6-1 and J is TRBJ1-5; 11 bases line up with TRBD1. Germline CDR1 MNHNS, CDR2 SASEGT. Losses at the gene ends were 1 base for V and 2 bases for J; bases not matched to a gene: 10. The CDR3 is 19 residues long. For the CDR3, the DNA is TGTGCCAGCAGTGAAGACCCGGACAGGGGGCTTTTTGGCAATCAGCCCCAGCATTTT. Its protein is CASSEDPDRGLFGNQPQHF.

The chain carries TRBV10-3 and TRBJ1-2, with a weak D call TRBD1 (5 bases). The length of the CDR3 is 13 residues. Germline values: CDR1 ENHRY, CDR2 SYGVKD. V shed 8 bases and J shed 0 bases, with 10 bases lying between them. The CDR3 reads CAISAGTNYGYTF. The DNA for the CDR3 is TGTGCCATCTCTGCAGGGACTAACTATGGCTACACCTTC.

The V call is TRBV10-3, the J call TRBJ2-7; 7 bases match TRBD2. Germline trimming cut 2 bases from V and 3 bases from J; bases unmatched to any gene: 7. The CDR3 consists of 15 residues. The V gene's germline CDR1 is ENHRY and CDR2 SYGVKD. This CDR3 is CAISEGAGVLYEQYF. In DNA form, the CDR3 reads TGTGCCATCAGTGAGGGGGCGGGAGTTCTCTACGAGCAGTACTTC.

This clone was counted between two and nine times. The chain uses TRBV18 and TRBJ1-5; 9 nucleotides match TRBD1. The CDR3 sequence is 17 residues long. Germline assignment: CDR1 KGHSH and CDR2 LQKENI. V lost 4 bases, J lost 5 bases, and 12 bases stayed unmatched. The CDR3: CASSHGDRGLFDQPQHF. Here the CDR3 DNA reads TGTGCCAGCTCACACGGTGACAGGGGGTTATTCGATCAGCCCCAGCATTTT.

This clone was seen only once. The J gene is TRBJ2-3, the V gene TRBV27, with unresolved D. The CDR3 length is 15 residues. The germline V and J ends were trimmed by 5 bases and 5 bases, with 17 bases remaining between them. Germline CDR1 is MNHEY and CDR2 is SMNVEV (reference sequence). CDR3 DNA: TGTGCCAGCAGTCTCTCCGGTGGTGGGTTAGATACGCAGTATTTT. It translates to CASSLSGGGLDTQYF.